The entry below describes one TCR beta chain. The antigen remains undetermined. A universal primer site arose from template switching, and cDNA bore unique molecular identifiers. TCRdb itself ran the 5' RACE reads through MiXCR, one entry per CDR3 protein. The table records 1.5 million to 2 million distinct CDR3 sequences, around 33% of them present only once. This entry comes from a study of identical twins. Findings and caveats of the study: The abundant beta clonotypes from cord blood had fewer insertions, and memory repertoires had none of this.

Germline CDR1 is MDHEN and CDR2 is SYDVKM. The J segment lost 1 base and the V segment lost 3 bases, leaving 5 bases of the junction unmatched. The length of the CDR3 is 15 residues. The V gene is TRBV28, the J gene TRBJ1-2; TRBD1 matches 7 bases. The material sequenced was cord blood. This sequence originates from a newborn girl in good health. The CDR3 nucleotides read TGTGCCAGCAGTTTCGGGGACAGAATTAACTATGGCTACACCTTC. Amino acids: CASSFGDRINYGYTF.